A selection of T cell receptor beta chains follows, all from one sample in a study of blood T cell repertoires in COVID-19. TCRdb keeps only in-frame clones here, not all; method: immunoSEQ multiplex PCR. The sample lists around 220,000 clones; approximately 79% were seen once. Sequenced material: peripheral blood. Source of these receptors: a woman in her forties with active or convalescent COVID-19. Each CDR3 is given with its conserved first and last residue. Each record gives: clone size, J gene, V gene, D gene, CDR3 DNA, CDR3 protein. D genes are given only for firm matches. Size is omitted from some rows. Given values are once, few, many or a class for expanded clones.

- TRBJ1-2 TRBV19 - TGTGCCAGTAGTATTCACCGGAGGATAGGCTACACCTTC CASSIHRRIGYTF
- TRBJ1-2 TRBV6-5 TRBD1 TGTGCCAGCAGCCTAGGGACAGGAGTCAACTATGGCTACACCTTC CASSLGTGVNYGYTF
- TRBJ1-1 TRBV7-3 - TGTGCCAGCAGCTTAATGGCCAAGAACACTGAAGCTTTCTTT CASSLMAKNTEAFF
- TRBJ1-2 TRBV5-5 TRBD1 TGTGCCAGCAGCTTGCAAATGTCAGGGGGCTCGGGCTACACCTTC CASSLQMSGGSGYTF
- TRBJ1-1 TRBV9 - TGTGCCAGCAGCGTCCAGGGGCGCACTGAAGCTTTCTTT CASSVQGRTEAFF
once TRBJ1-5 TRBV30 - TGTGCCTGGAGTGTACTCGGAGGACAGCCCCAGCATTTT CAWSVLGGQPQHF
- TRBJ1-1 TRBV28 - TGTGCCAGCACCCTTGGTGGACAGATGAACACTGAAGCTTTCTTT CASTLGGQMNTEAFF
- TRBJ1-2 TRBV19 TRBD1 TGTGCCAGTAGTACGGGACAGCGGTACTATGGCTACACCTTC CASSTGQRYYGYTF
- TRBJ1-1 TRBV5-1 TRBD1 TGCGCCAGCAGCGGGAGGACAGGGGGCACTGAAGCTTTCTTT CASSGRTGGTEAFF
- TRBJ1-3 TRBV30 - TGTGCCTGGAGCCCCGTAAGCGACACCATATATTTT CAWSPVSDTIYF
- TRBJ1-5 TRBV27 TRBD1 TGTGCCAGCAGTCCGAGGACAGGGGGGAGCAATCAGCCCCAGCATTTT CASSPRTGGSNQPQHF
- TRBJ1-3 TRBV5-1 - TGCGCCAGCAGCTTGACACAGGGCTCTGGAAACACCATATATTTT CASSLTQGSGNTIYF
- TRBJ2-2 TRBV9 TRBD1 TGTGCCAGCAACGTAGGGGGCGACACCGGGGAGCTGTTTTTT CASNVGGDTGELFF
- TRBJ1-2 TRBV30 - TGTGCCTGGAGTGTAGGGGCAGGTGGCTACACCTTC CAWSVGAGGYTF
- TRBJ2-1 TRBV5-1 TRBD2 TGCGCCAGCAGCTCTACTAGCGGGGGGCCGTACAATGAGCAGTTCTTC CASSSTSGGPYNEQFF
- TRBJ1-2 TRBV27 TRBD1 TGTGCCAGCAGTCAGCTACTAAAGACAGGGATCGGCTATGGCTACACCTTC CASSQLLKTGIGYGYTF
- TRBJ2-7 TRBV3-1/TRBV3-2 - TGTGCCAGCAGCCATGGAGGCGGGGCCTCCTACGAGCAGTACTTC CASSHGGGASYEQYF
- TRBJ1-2 TRBV29-1 TRBD1 TGCAGCGTTGAAGTTGGGACAGGGGGCAACTATGGCTACACCTTC CSVEVGTGGNYGYTF
- TRBJ2-2 TRBV13 TRBD1 TGTGCCAGCAGCACCGGGACAGGGGACAGGACCGGGGAGCTGTTTTTT CASSTGTGDRTGELFF
- TRBJ1-5 TRBV27 TRBD1 TGTGCCAGCAGTTTATCCCCGGGACAGCCTTTCAATCAGCCCCAGCATTTT CASSLSPGQPFNQPQHF
- TRBJ2-1 TRBV2 - TGTGCCAGCAGTAGAGGGGGCGGAGGGCACAATGAGCAGTTCTTC CASSRGGGGHNEQFF
- TRBJ2-3 TRBV11-3 - TGTGCCAGCAGCCTGACCTGGGCGGATACGCAGTATTTT CASSLTWADTQYF
- TRBJ1-5 TRBV19 TRBD1 TGTGCCAGTGGACAGGGGCGGGCTCAGCCCCAGCATTTT CASGQGRAQPQHF
- TRBJ1-4 TRBV28 - TGTGCCAGCAGTTTATCCGGGAACGACGAAAAACTGTTTTTT CASSLSGNDEKLFF
- TRBJ2-2 TRBV2 - TGTGCCAGAAAATTTTTAGAAACCGGGGAGCTGTTTTTT CARKFLETGELFF
- TRBJ1-3 TRBV9 TRBD1 TGTGCCAGCAGCGGGGGGACAGTCCCAGGAAACACCATATATTTT CASSGGTVPGNTIYF
- TRBJ1-2 TRBV18 TRBD1 TGTGCCAGCTCACCCCCCGATGTCAGGGGGTGGTCTGGCTACACCTTC CASSPPDVRGWSGYTF
- TRBJ2-6 TRBV5-1 - TGCGCCAGCAGCTTAACAGGCGCTGGGGCCAACGTCCTGACTTTC CASSLTGAGANVLTF
- TRBJ1-2 TRBV28 - TGTGCCAGCAGGGATCCGGGACTGTACTATCCCTACACCTTC CASRDPGLYYPYTF
- TRBJ2-5 TRBV5-1 - TGCGCCAGCAGCTTGGCCGGCACCCCGGGGGAGACCCAGTACTTC CASSLAGTPGETQYF
- TRBJ2-5 TRBV6-1 TRBD1 TGTGCCAGCAGTGACGACAGGGATCTGACCCAGTACTTC CASSDDRDLTQYF
many TRBJ1-2 TRBV19 TRBD1 TGTGCCAGTGACAAAACCGGGACAGGCCTATGGAATGGCTACACCTTC CASDKTGTGLWNGYTF
- TRBJ1-6 TRBV27 TRBD1 TGTGCCAGCAGTTTGGGACAGGGGAGTTCACCCCTCCACTTT CASSLGQGSSPLHF
once TRBJ2-2 TRBV7-8 - TGTGCCAGCAGCTTAACCATCGGGGGGGAGCTGTTTTTT CASSLTIGGELFF
- TRBJ2-7 TRBV10-1 TRBD1 TGCGCCAGCAGTGGACAGGGGCGCCAGTACTTC CASSGQGRQYF
- TRBJ2-3 TRBV10-3 TRBD1 TGTGCCATCATGCAGGGGGCCTCCACAGATACGCAGTATTTT CAIMQGASTDTQYF
- TRBJ2-1 TRBV3-1/TRBV3-2 TRBD2 TGTGCCAGCAGCCCCCTAGCGGGGGGGCCCGGTGAGCAGTTCTTC CASSPLAGGPGEQFF
- TRBJ2-1 TRBV10-3 TRBD2 TGTGCCATCAGTGAATCTAGCGGGGGGGCAAACAATGAGCAGTTCTTC CAISESSGGANNEQFF
- TRBJ1-1 TRBV12-5 TRBD1 TGTGCTAGTGGTTCTGACAGGGGGCACCTGAGCACTGAAGCTTTCTTT CASGSDRGHLSTEAFF
- TRBJ1-2 TRBV19 - TGTGCCAGTCGCCCTAGGCAGGGCGGATTCTATGGCTACACCTTC CASRPRQGGFYGYTF
- TRBJ1-2 TRBV9 - TGTGCCAGCAGCGTGGGGGGAAGAGGCTACACCTTC CASSVGGRGYTF
once TRBJ2-7 TRBV5-6 TRBD1 TGTGCCAGCACCAGGACAGGGGGCGGCGAGCAGTACTTC CASTRTGGGEQYF
once TRBJ1-1 TRBV11-2 - TGTGCCAGCAGCTTAGAGCGGGGAGGGGAAGCTTTCTTT CASSLERGGEAFF
- TRBJ1-1 TRBV29-1 TRBD1 TGCAGCGTTGTCAGCAGGGGGCCTTCGAACACTGAAGCTTTCTTT CSVVSRGPSNTEAFF
few TRBJ2-1 TRBV2 TRBD2 TGTGCCAGCAGTCCTAGCGGGGGGGCGATCAATGAGCAGTTCTTC CASSPSGGAINEQFF
- TRBJ1-1 TRBV5-1 TRBD1 TGCGCCAGCAGCTTGGGAGGGGGCGATGGGACTGAAGCTTTCTTT CASSLGGGDGTEAFF
- TRBJ1-1 TRBV19 TRBD1 TGTGCCAGTAGTCGAGGGACAGGAGGCAGTACTGAAGCTTTCTTT CASSRGTGGSTEAFF
- TRBJ1-1 TRBV3-1/TRBV3-2 - TGTGCCAGCAGCCAAGTGGAGGGGAAGGCTGAAGCTTTCTTT CASSQVEGKAEAFF
- TRBJ1-2 TRBV3-1/TRBV3-2 - TGTGCCAGCAGCCAAGAGAGGAGCTTCTATGGCTACACCTTC CASSQERSFYGYTF
once TRBJ1-5 TRBV27 - TGTGCCAGCAGTCCGGGGTCCACCCATAATCAGCCCCAGCATTTT CASSPGSTHNQPQHF
- TRBJ2-3 TRBV7-6 TRBD2 TGTGCCAGCAGCTTTAGACTAGCGGGGCCCGTGGGCACGCAGTATTTT CASSFRLAGPVGTQYF
- TRBJ1-1 TRBV9 TRBD1 TGTGCCAGCAGCGAAAAACGGGACAGGGGGCCAAACACTGAAGCTTTCTTT CASSEKRDRGPNTEAFF
- TRBJ2-3 TRBV4-2 - TGTGCCAGCAGCCAAGATCGACAGGTCAATACGCAGTATTTT CASSQDRQVNTQYF
few TRBJ1-1 TRBV19 - TGTGCCAGTAGGCGGAATCGGGACACTGAAGCTTTCTTT CASRRNRDTEAFF
- TRBJ1-5 TRBV28 - TGTGCCAGCAGTTTCTCCGTTTATAGCAATCAGCCCCAGCATTTT CASSFSVYSNQPQHF
- TRBJ2-2 TRBV6-1 TRBD2 TGTGCCAGCAGTGAAATTAGCGGGGGGCTGGGGGAGCTGTTTTTT CASSEISGGLGELFF
- TRBJ2-7 TRBV5-1 - TGCGCCAGCAGCCCCGGCCGCGGGTACGAGCAGTACTTC CASSPGRGYEQYF
- TRBJ1-1 TRBV19 TRBD1 TGTGCCAGTAGCGACAGGGGGCGGGGATCGAGCACTGAAGCTTTCTTT CASSDRGRGSSTEAFF
- TRBJ1-1 TRBV6-1 TRBD1 TGTGCCAGCAGTGGGGCAGGGGGCGCGGCTTTCTTT CASSGAGGAAFF